The 6 T cell receptor beta chains below were found in one sample sequenced in a study of T cell repertoires in cytomegalovirus infection. Each CDR3 protein is one row after TCRdb ran MiXCR on the reads. The sample includes 350,000 to 500,000 distinct CDR3 sequences, under 40% of them seen just once. The sequenced sample was PBMCs. Receptors originate from a human donor in good health (CMV status not recorded). Some clones in this sample may be carry-over from other donors' samples.

This clonotype has at least ten counts. The V and J genes are TRBV7-2 and TRBJ1-1; possible D gene TRBD1, 5 bases. Trimming stripped 3 bases from V and 8 bases from J, with 19 bases between. The CDR3 extends over 15 amino acids. Germline CDR1 and CDR2: SGHTA and FQGNSA. The DNA for the CDR3 is TGTGCCAGCAGCTTCTACGTCGGCAGGGCTTCGGAAGCTTTCTTT. The encoded protein is CASSFYVGRASEAFF.

This clonotype has only a few counts. The chain combines TRBV27 with TRBJ1-6; D call uncertain. V lost 8 bases to trimming and J lost 8 bases, with 13 bases between them. CDR3 length equals 13 residues. Germline assignment: CDR1 MNHEY and CDR2 SMNVEV (reference sequence). The CDR3 sequence: CASRLGYDSPLHF. Here the CDR3 DNA reads TGTGCCAGCCGCCTGGGGTACGATTCACCCCTCCACTTT.

This clonotype was counted at least ten times. The chain's CDR3 is CASSLRTAFYEQYF. The CDR3 DNA reads TGTGCCAGCAGTTTAAGGACAGCTTTCTACGAGCAGTACTTC. V and J are TRBV12-3 or TRBV12-4 and TRBJ2-7; D might be TRBD1 (6 bases). With 2 bases removed from V and 3 bases from J, the gap between germline ends came to 11 bases. There are 14 residues in the CDR3.

This clonotype has ten or more counts. In nucleotides, the CDR3 is TGTGCCAGCAGCTTGGACGGGCCCTATGGCTACACCTTC. Its protein product is CASSLDGPYGYTF. The chain is built from TRBV7-9 and TRBJ1-2; D is unresolved. Trimming removed 3 bases from V and 4 bases from J, with 9 bases in between. The CDR3 covers 13 residues. The V gene's germline CDR1 is SEHNR and CDR2 FQNEAQ (reference sequence). The entire variable domain, with the rest obtained from reference TRBV7-9 and TRBJ1-2, is as follows: DTGVSQNPRHKITKRGQNVTFRCDPISEHNRLYWYRQTLGQGPEFLTYFQNEAQLEKSRLLSDRFSAERPKGSFSTLEIQRTEQGDSAMYLCASSLDGPYGYTFGSGTRLTVV.

On this clonotype: Just one base apart from a much larger clone, this may be a read error. CDR3 in amino acids: CASSEVGSNQPQHF. The CDR3 region has the DNA TGTGCCAGCAGTGAAGTAGGTAGCAATCAGCCCCAGCATTTT. This chain uses TRBV6-1 with TRBJ1-5, with D unresolved. With 1 base removed from V and 0 bases from J, the gap between germline ends came to 4 bases. CDR3 length: 14 residues. Germline loops: CDR1 MNHNS, CDR2 SASEGT.

The rearrangement links TRBV29-1 to TRBJ2-3; 7 bases line up with TRBD2. V was clipped by 8 bases and J by 1 base; unmatched bases: 6. Germline V CDR1 and CDR2: SQVTM, ANQGSEA. The CDR3 totals 13 residues. The CDR3 bases are TGCAGCCTGGGCGGGAGACGCACAGATACGCAGTATTTT. Protein sequence: CSLGGRRTDTQYF.